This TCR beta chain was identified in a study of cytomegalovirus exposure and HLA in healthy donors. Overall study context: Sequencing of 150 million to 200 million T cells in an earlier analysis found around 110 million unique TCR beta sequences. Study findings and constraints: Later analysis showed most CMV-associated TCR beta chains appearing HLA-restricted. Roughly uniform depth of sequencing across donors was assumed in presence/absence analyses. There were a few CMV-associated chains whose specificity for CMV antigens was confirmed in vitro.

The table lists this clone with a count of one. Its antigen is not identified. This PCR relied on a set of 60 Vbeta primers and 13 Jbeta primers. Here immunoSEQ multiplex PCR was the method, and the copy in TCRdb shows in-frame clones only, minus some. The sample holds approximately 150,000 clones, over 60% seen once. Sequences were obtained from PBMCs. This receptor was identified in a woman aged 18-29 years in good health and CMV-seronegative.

The CDR3 coding sequence is TGTGCCAGCAGACAGGGGGGTAGCACAGATACGCAGTATTTT. Amino acids: CASRQGGSTDTQYF. The chain is built from TRBV7-2 and TRBJ2-3, with 8 bases fitting TRBD1. The ends lost 6 bases at V and 0 bases at J; junction bases unmatched: 2. CDR1 and CDR2 (germline): SGHTA, FQGNSA. The length of the CDR3 is 14 residues.